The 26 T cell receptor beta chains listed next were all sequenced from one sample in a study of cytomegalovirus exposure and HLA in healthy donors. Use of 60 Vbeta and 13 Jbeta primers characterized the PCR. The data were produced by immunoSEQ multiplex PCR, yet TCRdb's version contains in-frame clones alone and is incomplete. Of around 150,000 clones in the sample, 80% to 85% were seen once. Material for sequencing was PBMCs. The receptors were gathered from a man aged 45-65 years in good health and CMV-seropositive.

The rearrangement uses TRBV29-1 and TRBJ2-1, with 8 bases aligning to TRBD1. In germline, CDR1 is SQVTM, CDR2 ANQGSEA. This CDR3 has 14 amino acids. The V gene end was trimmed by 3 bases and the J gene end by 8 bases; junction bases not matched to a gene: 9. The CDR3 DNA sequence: TGCAGCGTTGATGGGACTGACAGGGGCTATGAGCAGTTCTTC. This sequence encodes CSVDGTDRGYEQFF.

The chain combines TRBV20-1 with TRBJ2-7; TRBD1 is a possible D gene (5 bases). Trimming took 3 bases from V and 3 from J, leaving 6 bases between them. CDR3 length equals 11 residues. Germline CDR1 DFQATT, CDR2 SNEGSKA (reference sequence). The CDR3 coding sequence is TGCAGTGCTAGTCAGGGCTACGAGCAGTACTTC. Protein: CSASQGYEQYF.

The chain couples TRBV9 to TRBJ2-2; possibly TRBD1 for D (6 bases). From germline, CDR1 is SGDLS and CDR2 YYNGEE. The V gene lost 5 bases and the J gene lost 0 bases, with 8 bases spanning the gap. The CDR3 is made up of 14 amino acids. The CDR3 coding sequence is TGTGCCAGCAGAGGACAGACGAACACCGGGGAGCTGTTTTTT. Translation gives CASRGQTNTGELFF.

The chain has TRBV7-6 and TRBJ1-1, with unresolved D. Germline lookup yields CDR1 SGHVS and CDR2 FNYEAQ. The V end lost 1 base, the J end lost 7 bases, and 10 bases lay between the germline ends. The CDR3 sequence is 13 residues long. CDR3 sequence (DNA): TGTGCCAGCAGCTTAGAGCAGGTTGGTGAAGCTTTCTTT. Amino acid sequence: CASSLEQVGEAFF. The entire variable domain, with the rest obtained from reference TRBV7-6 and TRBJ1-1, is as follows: GAGVSQSPRYKVTKRGQDVALRCDPISGHVSLYWYRQALGQGPEFLTYFNYEAQQDKSGLPNDRFSAERPEGSISTLTIQRTEQRDSAMYRCASSLEQVGEAFFGQGTRLTVV.

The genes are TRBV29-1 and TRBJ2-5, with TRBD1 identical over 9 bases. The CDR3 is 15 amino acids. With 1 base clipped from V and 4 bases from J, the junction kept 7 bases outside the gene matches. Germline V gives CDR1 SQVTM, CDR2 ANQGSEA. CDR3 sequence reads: CSVEVTGGRRETQYF. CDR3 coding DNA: TGCAGCGTTGAAGTGACAGGGGGTCGTCGAGAGACCCAGTACTTC.

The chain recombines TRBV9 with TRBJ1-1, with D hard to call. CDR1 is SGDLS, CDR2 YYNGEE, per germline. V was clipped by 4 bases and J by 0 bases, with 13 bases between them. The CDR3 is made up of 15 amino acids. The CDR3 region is CASSFRENLNTEAFF. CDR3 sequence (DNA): TGTGCCAGCAGCTTCCGCGAAAATCTGAACACTGAAGCTTTCTTT. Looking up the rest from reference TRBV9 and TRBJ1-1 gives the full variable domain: DSGVTQTPKHLITATGQRVTLRCSPRSGDLSVYWYQQSLDQGLQFLIQYYNGEERAKGNILERFSAQQFPDLHSELNLSSLELGDSALYFCASSFRENLNTEAFFGQGTRLTVV.

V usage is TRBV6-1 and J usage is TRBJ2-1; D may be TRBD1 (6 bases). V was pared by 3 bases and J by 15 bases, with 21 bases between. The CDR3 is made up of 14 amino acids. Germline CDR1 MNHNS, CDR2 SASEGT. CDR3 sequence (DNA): TGTGCCAGCAGTGAGGGTACCGGACAGATCCTTTTGTTCTTC. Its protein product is CASSEGTGQILLFF.

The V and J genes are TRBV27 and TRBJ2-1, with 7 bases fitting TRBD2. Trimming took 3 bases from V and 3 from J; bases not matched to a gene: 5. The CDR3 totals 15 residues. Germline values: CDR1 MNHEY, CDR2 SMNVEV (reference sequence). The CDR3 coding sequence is TGTGCCAGCAGTTTGTGGGCGGGAGACTACAATGAGCAGTTCTTC. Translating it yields CASSLWAGDYNEQFF.

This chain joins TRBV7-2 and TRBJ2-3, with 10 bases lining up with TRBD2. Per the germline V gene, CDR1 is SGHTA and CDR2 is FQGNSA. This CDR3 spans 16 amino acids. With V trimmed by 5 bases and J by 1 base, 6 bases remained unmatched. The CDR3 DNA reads TGTGCCAGCAGCCCACACACTAGCGGGGGCACAGATACGCAGTATTTT. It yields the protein CASSPHTSGGTDTQYF.

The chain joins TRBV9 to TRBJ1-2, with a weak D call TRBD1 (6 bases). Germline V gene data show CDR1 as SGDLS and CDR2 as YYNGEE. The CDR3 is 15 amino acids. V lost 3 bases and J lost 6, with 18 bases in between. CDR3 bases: TGTGCCAGCAGCGCGAGGGGGAGACCTACAGATGGCTACACCTTC. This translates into CASSARGRPTDGYTF.

CDR3 residues: CASSLVGSLTYLPYEQYF. The CDR3 DNA reads as TGCGCCAGCAGCTTGGTTGGTAGCCTCACCTACCTTCCCTACGAGCAGTACTTC. V usage is TRBV5-1 and J usage is TRBJ2-7; D not resolved. CDR1 SGHRS and CDR2 YFSETQ come from the germline V gene. CDR3 length equals 18 residues. Trimming removed 0 bases at V and 2 bases at J, with 21 bases between.

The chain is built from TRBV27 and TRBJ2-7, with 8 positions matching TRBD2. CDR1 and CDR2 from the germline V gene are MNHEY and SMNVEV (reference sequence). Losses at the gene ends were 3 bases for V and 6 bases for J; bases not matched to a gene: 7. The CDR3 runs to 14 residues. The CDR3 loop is CASSFNGGGPEQYF. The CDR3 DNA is TGTGCCAGCAGTTTCAACGGGGGGGGGCCCGAGCAGTACTTC.

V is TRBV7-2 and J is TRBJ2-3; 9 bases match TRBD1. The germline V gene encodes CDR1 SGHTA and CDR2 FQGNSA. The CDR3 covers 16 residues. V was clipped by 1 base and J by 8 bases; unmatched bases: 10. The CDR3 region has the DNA TGTGCCAGCAGCTTAGGCCAGGACAGGGGTAGTCGTACGCAGTATTTT. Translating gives CASSLGQDRGSRTQYF.

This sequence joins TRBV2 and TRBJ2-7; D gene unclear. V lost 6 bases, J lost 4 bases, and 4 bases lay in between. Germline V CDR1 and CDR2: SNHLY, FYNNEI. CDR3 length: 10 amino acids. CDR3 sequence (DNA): TGTGCCAGCAGCCAATACGAGCAGTACTTC. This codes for CASSQYEQYF.

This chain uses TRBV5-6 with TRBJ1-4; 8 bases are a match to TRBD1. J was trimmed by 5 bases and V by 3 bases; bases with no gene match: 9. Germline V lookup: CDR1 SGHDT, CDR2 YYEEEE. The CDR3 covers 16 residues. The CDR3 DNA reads TGTGCCAGCAGCTCCGAGGGGACAGGCGGGAATGAAAAACTGTTTTTT. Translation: CASSSEGTGGNEKLFF.

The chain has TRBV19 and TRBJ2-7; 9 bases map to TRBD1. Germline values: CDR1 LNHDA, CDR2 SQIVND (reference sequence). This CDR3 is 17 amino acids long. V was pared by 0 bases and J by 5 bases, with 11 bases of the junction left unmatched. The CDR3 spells CASSIDPPGQGAHEQYF. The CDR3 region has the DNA TGTGCCAGTAGTATAGACCCTCCGGGACAGGGCGCCCACGAGCAGTACTTC.

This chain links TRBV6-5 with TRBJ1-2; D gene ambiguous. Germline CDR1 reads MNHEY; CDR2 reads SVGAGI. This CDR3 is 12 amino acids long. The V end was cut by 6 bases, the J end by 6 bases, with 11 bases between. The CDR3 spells CASRGRENGYTF. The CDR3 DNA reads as TGTGCCAGCAGGGGAAGGGAGAATGGCTACACCTTC.

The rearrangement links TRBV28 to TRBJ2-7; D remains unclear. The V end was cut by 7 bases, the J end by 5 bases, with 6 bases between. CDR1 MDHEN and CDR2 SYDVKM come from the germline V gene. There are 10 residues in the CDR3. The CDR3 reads CASTPNEQYF. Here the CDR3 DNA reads TGTGCCAGCACCCCCAACGAGCAGTACTTC.

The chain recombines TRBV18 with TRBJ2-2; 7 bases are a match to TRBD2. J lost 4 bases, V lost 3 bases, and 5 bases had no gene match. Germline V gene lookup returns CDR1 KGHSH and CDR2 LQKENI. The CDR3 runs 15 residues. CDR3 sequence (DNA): TGTGCCAGCTCACCGGTCCTAGCGGCCACCGGGGAGCTGTTTTTT. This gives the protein CASSPVLAATGELFF.

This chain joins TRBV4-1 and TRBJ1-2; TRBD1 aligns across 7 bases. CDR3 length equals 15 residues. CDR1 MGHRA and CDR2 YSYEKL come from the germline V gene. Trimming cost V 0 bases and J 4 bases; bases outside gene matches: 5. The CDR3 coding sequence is TGCGCCAGCAGCCAAGAGACAGGGAGTATCTATGGCTACACCTTC. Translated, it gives CASSQETGSIYGYTF.

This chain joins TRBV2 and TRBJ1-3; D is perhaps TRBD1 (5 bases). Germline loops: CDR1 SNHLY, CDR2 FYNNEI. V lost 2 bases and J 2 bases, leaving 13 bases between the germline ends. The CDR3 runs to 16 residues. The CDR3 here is CASSENYGTAGNTIYF. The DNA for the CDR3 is TGTGCCAGCAGTGAAAACTACGGGACTGCTGGAAACACCATATATTTT.

The CDR3 region is CASSLRARPQHF. In DNA, the CDR3 is TGTGCCAGCAGTTTGAGGGCCCGGCCCCAGCATTTT. J is TRBJ1-5 and V is TRBV28; D gene ambiguous. Germline lookup yields CDR1 MDHEN and CDR2 SYDVKM. The CDR3 covers 12 residues. Trimming took 3 bases from V and 9 from J, leaving 9 bases between them. Variable domain in full (rest from reference TRBV28 and TRBJ1-5): DVKVTQSSRYLVKRTGEKVFLECVQDMDHENMFWYRQDPGLGLRLIYFSYDVKMKEKGDIPEGYSVSREKKERFSLILESASTNQTSMYLCASSLRARPQHFGDGTRLSIL.

The CDR3 sequence is CASSHTEHNQPQHF. CDR3 coding DNA: TGTGCCAGCAGCCATACAGAGCACAATCAGCCCCAGCATTTT. The chain has TRBV6-4 and TRBJ1-5; D is unresolved. CDR3 size: 14 residues. The V gene's germline CDR1 is MRHNA and CDR2 SNTAGT. Trimming cost V 6 bases and J 3 bases, with 12 bases left between them.

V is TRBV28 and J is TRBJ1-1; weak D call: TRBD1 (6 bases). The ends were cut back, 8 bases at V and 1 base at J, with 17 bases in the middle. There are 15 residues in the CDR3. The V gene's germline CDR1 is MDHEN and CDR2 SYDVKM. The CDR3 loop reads CASYSIGQSNTEAFF. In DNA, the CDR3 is TGTGCCAGCTATTCTATTGGACAGTCGAACACTGAAGCTTTCTTT.

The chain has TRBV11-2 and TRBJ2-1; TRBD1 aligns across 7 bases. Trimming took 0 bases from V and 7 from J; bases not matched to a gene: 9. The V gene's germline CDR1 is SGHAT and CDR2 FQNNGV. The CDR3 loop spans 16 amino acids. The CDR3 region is CASSLDRQGVGNEQFF. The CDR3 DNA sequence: TGTGCCAGCAGCTTAGACCGACAGGGAGTCGGGAATGAGCAGTTCTTC.

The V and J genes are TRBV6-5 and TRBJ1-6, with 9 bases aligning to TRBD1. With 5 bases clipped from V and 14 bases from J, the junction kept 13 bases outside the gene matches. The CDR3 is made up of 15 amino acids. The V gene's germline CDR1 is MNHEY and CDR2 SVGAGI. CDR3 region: CASSGPGQGLVALHF. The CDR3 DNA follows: TGTGCCAGCAGTGGACCGGGACAGGGCCTCGTGGCCCTCCACTTT.